The 9 T cell receptor beta chains listed next were all sequenced from one sample in a study of blood T cells in healthy people across ages. Primed by a sample-barcoded 5' primer and a J-beta primer mix, a second PCR proceeded for about 6 to 12 cycles. TCRdb itself ran the 5' RACE reads through MiXCR, one entry per CDR3 protein. Of fewer than 900,000 distinct CDR3 sequences detected, 43% appear once; the ten largest clones hold about 20%. What was sequenced was blood. Receptor source: a woman aged 55-70 years in good health.

The chain carries TRBV20-1 and TRBJ2-3; no definite D call. Trimming took off 7 bases at V and 2 bases at J, with 13 bases between the two ends. Germline V lookup: CDR1 DFQATT, CDR2 SNEGSKA (reference sequence). The CDR3 length is 13 residues. In DNA form, the CDR3 reads TGCAGTGTTAGTAGTACGAACACAGATACGCAGTATTTT. Translating it yields CSVSSTNTDTQYF.

This clonotype was recorded a few times. This chain uses TRBV9 with TRBJ1-6; D is unresolved. Germline V gene sequence: CDR1 SGDLS, CDR2 YYNGEE. The germline V and J ends were trimmed by 2 bases and 5 bases, with 11 bases remaining between them. The CDR3 has 15 residues. This CDR3 is CASSVGRTDNSPLHF. In DNA, the CDR3 is TGTGCCAGCAGCGTCGGACGGACCGATAATTCACCCCTCCACTTT.

This chain links TRBV7-9 with TRBJ2-1, with 9 bases matching TRBD2. This CDR3 has 15 residues. CDR1 is SEHNR and CDR2 is FQNEAQ in the germline V gene (reference sequence). V was clipped by 4 bases and J by 9 bases; unmatched bases: 10. DNA of the CDR3: TGTGCCAGCAGCTCCGCCGGGACTAGCTTTGTTGAGCAGTTCTTC. Amino acid sequence: CASSSAGTSFVEQFF.

This clonotype was detected only a few times. This chain uses TRBV5-1 with TRBJ1-2; D remains unclear. Between the trimmed V and J ends, which lost 0 bases and 5 bases, there was a span of 17 bases. Germline V gene sequence: CDR1 SGHRS, CDR2 YFSETQ. CDR3 length: 16 amino acids. The CDR3 DNA follows: TGCGCCAGCAGCTTGGCCAATGGAGGGATGGAGTATGGCTACACCTTC. Amino acid sequence: CASSLANGGMEYGYTF.

The chain is built from TRBV5-1 and TRBJ2-3; 9 positions match TRBD2. This CDR3 comprises 15 residues. V lost 2 bases, J lost 2 bases, and 3 bases stayed unmatched. Germline loops: CDR1 SGHRS, CDR2 YFSETQ. In DNA form, the CDR3 reads TGCGCCAGCAGCTTTGCTAGCGGGGTCACAGATACGCAGTATTTT. It translates to CASSFASGVTDTQYF.

CDR3 amino acids: CASSLRGQSTTYNEQFF. The CDR3 coding sequence is TGTGCCAGCAGCTTAAGGGGACAGAGTACCACCTACAATGAGCAGTTCTTC. The J gene is TRBJ2-1, the V gene TRBV7-6, with TRBD1 identical over 7 bases. The germline gives CDR1 SGHVS, CDR2 FNYEAQ. CDR3 length: 17 residues. J was trimmed by 2 bases and V by 2 bases; bases with no gene match: 9.

V usage is TRBV4-2 and J usage is TRBJ1-2; TRBD1 might be the D (6 bases). This CDR3 is built from 15 residues. The V end lost 0 bases, the J end lost 4 bases, and 12 bases lay between the germline ends. CDR1 LGHNA and CDR2 YNFKEQ come from the germline V gene. The CDR3 reads CASSQDRDTFYGYTF. CDR3 in DNA: TGTGCCAGCAGCCAAGACCGGGACACATTCTATGGCTACACCTTC.

Note on this clonotype: A much larger clone sits a single nucleotide away, making a read error possible. The chain carries TRBV27 and TRBJ2-5, with 8 bases aligning to TRBD1. With 7 bases clipped from V and 11 bases from J, the junction kept 9 bases outside the gene matches. This CDR3 spans 12 amino acids. Germline V gives CDR1 MNHEY, CDR2 SMNVEV (reference sequence). CDR3 sequence (DNA): TGTGCCAGCACCGGACAGGGAGGCGATCAGTACTTC. Residues: CASTGQGGDQYF.

This chain connects TRBV2 to TRBJ2-6; D uncertain. The V gene lost 6 bases and the J gene lost 1 base, with 13 bases spanning the gap. This CDR3 has 16 residues. Germline V gives CDR1 SNHLY, CDR2 FYNNEI. DNA of the CDR3: TGTGCCAGCAGGTTCGGATCTCCATCTGGGGCCAACGTCCTGACTTTC. Encoded protein: CASRFGSPSGANVLTF.